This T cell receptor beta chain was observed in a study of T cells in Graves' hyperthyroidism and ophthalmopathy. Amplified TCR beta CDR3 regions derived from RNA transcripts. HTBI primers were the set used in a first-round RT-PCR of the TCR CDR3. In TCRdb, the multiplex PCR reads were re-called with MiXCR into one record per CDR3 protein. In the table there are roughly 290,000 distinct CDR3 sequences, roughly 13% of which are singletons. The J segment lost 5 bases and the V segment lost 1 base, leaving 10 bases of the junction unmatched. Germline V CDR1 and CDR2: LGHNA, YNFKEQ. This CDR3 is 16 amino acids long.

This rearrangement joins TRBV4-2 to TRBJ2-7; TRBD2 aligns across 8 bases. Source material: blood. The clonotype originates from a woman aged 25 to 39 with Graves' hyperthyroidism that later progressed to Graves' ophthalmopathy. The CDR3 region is CASSQVTGLDGDEQYF. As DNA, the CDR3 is TGTGCCAGCAGCCAAGTTACGGGACTAGATGGGGACGAGCAGTACTTC.